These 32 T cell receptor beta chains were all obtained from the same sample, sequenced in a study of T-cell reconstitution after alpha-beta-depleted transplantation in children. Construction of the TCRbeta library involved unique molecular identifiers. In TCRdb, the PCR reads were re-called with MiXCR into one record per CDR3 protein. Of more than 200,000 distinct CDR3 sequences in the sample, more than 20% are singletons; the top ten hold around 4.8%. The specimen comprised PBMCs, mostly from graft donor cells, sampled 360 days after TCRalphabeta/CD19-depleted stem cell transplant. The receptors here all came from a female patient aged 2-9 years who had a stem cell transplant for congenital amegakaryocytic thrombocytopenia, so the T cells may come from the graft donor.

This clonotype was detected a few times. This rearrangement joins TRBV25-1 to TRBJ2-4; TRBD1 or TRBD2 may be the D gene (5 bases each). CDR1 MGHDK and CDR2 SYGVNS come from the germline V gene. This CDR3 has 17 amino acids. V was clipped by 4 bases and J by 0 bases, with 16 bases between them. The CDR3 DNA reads TGTGCCAGCAGTGGAGCCGGGACGACACTAGCCAAAAACATTCAGTACTTC. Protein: CASSGAGTTLAKNIQYF.

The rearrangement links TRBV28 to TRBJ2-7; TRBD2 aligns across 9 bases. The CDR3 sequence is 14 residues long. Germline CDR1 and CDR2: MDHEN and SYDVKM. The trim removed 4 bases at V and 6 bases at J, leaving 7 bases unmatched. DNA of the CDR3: TGTGCCAGCAGTTATTATAGCGGGAGAGGCGAGCAGTACTTC. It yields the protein CASSYYSGRGEQYF.

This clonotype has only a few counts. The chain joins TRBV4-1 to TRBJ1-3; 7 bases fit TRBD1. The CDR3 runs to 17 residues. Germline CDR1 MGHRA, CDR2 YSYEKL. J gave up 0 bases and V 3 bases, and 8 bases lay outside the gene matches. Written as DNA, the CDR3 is TGCGCCAGCAGCCAGGCTGAAGACAGGGACTCTGGAAACACCATATATTTT. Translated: CASSQAEDRDSGNTIYF.

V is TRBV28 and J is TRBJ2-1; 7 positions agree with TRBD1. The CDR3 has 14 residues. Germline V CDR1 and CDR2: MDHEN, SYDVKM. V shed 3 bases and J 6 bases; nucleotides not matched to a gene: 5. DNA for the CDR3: TGTGCCAGCAGTTTTGCAGGGACAGTCAATGAGCAGTTCTTC. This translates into CASSFAGTVNEQFF.

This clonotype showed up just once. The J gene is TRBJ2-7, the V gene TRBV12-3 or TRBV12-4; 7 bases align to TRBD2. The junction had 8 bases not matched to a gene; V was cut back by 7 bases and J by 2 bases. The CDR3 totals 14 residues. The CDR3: CASMDSGQPYEQYF. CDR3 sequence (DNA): TGTGCCAGCATGGATAGCGGGCAACCCTACGAGCAGTACTTC.

This CDR3 is CASSKGRSYEQYF. CDR3 in DNA: TGTGCCAGCAGCAAGGGACGGTCCTACGAGCAGTACTTC. The chain recombines TRBV7-2 with TRBJ2-7, with D perhaps matching TRBD1 or TRBD2 (5 bases each). The V end was cut by 5 bases, the J end by 1 base, with 9 bases between. The CDR3 is 13 residues long. Germline CDR1 and CDR2: SGHTA and FQGNSA.

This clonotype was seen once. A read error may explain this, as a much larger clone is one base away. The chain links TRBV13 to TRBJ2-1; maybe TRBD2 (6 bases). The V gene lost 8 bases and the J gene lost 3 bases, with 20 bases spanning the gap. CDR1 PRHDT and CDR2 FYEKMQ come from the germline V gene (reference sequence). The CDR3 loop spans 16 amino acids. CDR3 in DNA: TGTGCCAGCGGCACGGGACTCCGTGGACTCTACAATGAGCAGTTCTTC. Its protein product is CASGTGLRGLYNEQFF.

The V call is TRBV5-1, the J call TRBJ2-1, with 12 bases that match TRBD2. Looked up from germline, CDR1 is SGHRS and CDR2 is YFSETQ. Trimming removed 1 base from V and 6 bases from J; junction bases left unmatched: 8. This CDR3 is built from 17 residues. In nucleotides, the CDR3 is TGCGCCAGCAGCTTGTTTTCTAGCGGGGGGGCCATCAATGAGCAGTTCTTC. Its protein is CASSLFSSGGAINEQFF.

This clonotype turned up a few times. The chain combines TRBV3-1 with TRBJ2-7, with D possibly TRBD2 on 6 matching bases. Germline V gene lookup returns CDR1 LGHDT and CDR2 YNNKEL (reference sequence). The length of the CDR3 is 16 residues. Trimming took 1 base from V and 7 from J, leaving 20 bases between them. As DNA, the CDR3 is TGTGCCAGCAGCCAAGTGGACTCACCATCGGGGAGGGAGCAGTACTTC. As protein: CASSQVDSPSGREQYF.

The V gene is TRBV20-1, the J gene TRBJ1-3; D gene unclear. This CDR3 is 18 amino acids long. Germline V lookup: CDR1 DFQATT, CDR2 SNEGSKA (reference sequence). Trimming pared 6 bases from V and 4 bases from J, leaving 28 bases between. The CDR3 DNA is TGCAGTGCCGCACGAAAACACGGACTTCTCTACCCAGGAAACACCATATATTTT. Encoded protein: CSAARKHGLLYPGNTIYF.

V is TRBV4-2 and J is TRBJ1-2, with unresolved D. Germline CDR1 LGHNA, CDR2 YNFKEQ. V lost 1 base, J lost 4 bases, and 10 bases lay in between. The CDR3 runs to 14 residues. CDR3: CASSQGPILYGYTF. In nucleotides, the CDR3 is TGTGCCAGCAGCCAAGGACCCATCCTCTATGGCTACACCTTC.

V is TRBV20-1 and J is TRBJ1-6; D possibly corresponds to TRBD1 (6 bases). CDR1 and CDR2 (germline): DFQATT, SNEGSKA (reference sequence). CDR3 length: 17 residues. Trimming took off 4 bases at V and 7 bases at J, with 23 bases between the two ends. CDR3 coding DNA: TGCAGTGCTAACACGGATCCCGGCCACAGGGAGAATTCACCCCTCCACTTT. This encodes CSANTDPGHRENSPLHF.

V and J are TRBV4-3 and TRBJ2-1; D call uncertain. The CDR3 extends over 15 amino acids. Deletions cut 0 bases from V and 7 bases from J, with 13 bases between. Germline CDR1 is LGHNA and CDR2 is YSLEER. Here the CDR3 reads CASSQDALGWNEQFF. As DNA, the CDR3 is TGCGCCAGCAGCCAAGATGCCCTGGGGTGGAATGAGCAGTTCTTC.

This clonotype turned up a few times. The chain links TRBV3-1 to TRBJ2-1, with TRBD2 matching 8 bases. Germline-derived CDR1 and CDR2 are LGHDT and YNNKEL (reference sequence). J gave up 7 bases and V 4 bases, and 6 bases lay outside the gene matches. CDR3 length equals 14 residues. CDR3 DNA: TGTGCCAGCAGCCCCAGGGGACTAGATAATGAGCAGTTCTTC. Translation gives CASSPRGLDNEQFF.

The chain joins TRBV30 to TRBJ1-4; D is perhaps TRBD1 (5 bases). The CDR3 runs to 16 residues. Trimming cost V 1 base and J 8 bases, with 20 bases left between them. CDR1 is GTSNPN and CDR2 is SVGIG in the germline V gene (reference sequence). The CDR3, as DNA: TGTGCCTGGAGTGGTAGGGGCGCGGGATGGTCCGAAAAACTGTTTTTT. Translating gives CAWSGRGAGWSEKLFF.

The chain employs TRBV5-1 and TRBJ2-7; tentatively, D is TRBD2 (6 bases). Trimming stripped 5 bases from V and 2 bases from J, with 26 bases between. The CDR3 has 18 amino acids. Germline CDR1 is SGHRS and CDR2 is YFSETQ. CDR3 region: CASRQESKVAGRTYEQYF. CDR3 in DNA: TGCGCCAGCAGACAAGAGAGTAAGGTGGCGGGGCGCACCTACGAGCAGTACTTC.

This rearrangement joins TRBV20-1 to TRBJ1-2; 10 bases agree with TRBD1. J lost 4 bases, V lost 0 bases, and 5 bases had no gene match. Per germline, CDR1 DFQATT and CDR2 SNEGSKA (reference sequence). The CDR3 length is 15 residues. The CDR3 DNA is TGCAGTGCTAGAGACCGGGACAGGGGCTTCTATGGCTACACCTTC. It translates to CSARDRDRGFYGYTF.

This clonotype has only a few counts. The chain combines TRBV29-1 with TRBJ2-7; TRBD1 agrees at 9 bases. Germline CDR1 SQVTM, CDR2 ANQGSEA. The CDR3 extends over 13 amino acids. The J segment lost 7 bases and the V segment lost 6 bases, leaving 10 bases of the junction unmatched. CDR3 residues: CSVDGQGHGEQYF. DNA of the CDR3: TGCAGCGTCGACGGACAGGGGCATGGAGAGCAGTACTTC.

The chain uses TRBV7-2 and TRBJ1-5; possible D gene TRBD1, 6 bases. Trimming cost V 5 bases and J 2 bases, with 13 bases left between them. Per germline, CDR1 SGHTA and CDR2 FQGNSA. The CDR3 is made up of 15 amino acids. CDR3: CASSRGGGGNQPQHF. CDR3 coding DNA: TGTGCCAGCAGCCGGGGGGGCGGGGGCAATCAGCCCCAGCATTTT.

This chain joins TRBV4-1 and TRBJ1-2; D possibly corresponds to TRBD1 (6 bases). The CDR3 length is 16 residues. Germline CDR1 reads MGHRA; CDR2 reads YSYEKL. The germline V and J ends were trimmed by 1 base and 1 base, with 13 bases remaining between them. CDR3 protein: CASSQGRQDLNYGYTF. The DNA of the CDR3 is TGCGCCAGCAGCCAAGGGAGACAGGACCTTAACTATGGCTACACCTTC.

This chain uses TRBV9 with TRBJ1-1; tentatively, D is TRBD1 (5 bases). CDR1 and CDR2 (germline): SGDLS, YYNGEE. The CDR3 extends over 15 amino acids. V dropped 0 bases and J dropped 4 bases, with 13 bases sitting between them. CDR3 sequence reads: CASSVVSGGGTEAFF. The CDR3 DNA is TGTGCCAGCAGCGTAGTTTCCGGTGGGGGCACTGAAGCTTTCTTT.

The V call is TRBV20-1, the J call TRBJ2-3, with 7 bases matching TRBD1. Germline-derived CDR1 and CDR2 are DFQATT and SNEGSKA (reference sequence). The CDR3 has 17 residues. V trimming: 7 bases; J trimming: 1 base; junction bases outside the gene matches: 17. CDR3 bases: TGCAGTGGAGAGAAGAACCCGGGACAGTGGGGCACAGATACGCAGTATTTT. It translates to CSGEKNPGQWGTDTQYF.

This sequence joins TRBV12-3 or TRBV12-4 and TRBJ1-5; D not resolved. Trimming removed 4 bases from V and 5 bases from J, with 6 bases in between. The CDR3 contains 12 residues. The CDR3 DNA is TGTGCCAGCAGTTGGTCCGATCAGCCCCAGCATTTT. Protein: CASSWSDQPQHF.

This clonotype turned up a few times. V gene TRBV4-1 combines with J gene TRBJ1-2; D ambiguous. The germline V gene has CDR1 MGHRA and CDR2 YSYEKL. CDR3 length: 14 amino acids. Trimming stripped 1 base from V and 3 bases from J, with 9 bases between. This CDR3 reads CASSQGGQYYGYTF. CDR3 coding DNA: TGCGCCAGCAGCCAAGGTGGGCAGTACTATGGCTACACCTTC.

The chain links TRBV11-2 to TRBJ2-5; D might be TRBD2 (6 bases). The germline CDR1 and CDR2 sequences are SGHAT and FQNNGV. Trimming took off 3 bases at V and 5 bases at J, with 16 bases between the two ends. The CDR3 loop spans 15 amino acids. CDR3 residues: CASSLYLGGWETQYF. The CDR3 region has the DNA TGTGCCAGCAGCTTGTACCTTGGGGGGTGGGAGACCCAGTACTTC.

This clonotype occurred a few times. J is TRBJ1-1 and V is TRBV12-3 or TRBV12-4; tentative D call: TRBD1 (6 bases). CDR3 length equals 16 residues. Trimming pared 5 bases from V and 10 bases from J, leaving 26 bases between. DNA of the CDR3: TGTGCCAGCAGTGTACCGGGACTGGGGGCCACCAAGGGAGCTTTCTTT. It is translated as CASSVPGLGATKGAFF.

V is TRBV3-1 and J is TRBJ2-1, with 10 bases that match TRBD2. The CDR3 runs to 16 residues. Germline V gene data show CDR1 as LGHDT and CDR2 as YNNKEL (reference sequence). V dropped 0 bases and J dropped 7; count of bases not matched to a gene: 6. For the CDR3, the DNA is TGTGCCAGCAGCCAAGATTCGGGACTAGCGACAAATGAGCAGTTCTTC. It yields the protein CASSQDSGLATNEQFF.

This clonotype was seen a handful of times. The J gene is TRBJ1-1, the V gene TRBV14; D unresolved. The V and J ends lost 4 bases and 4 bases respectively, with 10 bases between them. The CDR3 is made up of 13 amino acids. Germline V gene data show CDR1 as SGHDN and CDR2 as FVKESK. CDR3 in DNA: TGTGCCAGCAGCCCCCGTTTGGGCACTGAAGCTTTCTTT. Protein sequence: CASSPRLGTEAFF.

The CDR3 reads CASSVGVGLVVQFF. In DNA form, the CDR3 reads TGCGCCAGCAGCGTTGGTGTCGGACTAGTGGTGCAGTTCTTC. This chain connects TRBV5-1 to TRBJ2-1, with 7 bases fitting TRBD2. The trim removed 4 bases at V and 12 bases at J, leaving 13 bases unmatched. CDR3 size: 14 residues. Per germline, CDR1 SGHRS and CDR2 YFSETQ.

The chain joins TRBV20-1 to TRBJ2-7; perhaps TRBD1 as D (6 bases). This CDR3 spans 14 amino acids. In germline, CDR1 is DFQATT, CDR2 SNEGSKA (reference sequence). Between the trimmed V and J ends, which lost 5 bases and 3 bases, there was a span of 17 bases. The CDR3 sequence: CSAGPGHTLYEQYF. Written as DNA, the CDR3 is TGCAGTGCTGGGCCGGGACATACTCTCTACGAGCAGTACTTC.

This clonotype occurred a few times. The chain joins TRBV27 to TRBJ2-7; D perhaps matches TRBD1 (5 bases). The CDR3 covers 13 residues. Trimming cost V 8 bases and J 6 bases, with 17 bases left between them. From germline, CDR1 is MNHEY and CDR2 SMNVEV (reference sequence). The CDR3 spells CASGRQGVSEQYF. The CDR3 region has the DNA TGTGCCAGCGGCCGGCAGGGTGTTTCCGAGCAGTACTTC.

The DNA of the CDR3 is TGTGCCGGGTTTGGACCGCGCGCCTACGAGCAGTACTTC. It is translated as CAGFGPRAYEQYF. The chain is built from TRBV28 and TRBJ2-7; D ambiguous. Trimming shortened V by 11 bases and J by 2 bases, and 16 bases separated the two germline ends. Per the germline V gene, CDR1 is MDHEN and CDR2 is SYDVKM. The CDR3 is 13 residues long.